This T cell receptor (beta chain) was captured by sequencing in a study of cytomegalovirus exposure and HLA in healthy donors. The primer mix had 60 Vbeta and 13 Jbeta primers. Profiling relied on immunoSEQ multiplex PCR, and the TCRdb table lists in-frame clones only, not all of them. The sample carries fewer than 65,000 clones, around four fifths recorded once. This CDR3 comprises 14 residues. V lost 2 bases to trimming and J lost 10 bases, with 17 bases between them. Germline CDR1 and CDR2: MNHEY and SVGAGI. This TCR was recovered from a man under 40 in good health and CMV-seronegative. V is TRBV6-5 and J is TRBJ1-1; tentative D call: TRBD1 (6 bases). Sample: PBMCs. CDR3 in amino acids: CASSYDYSPQGAFF. DNA for the CDR3: TGTGCCAGCAGTTACGATTACAGCCCACAGGGAGCTTTCTTT.